These 2 T cell receptor beta chains share one sample of origin, sequenced in a study of blood T cell repertoires in COVID-19. The data were produced by immunoSEQ multiplex PCR, yet TCRdb's version contains in-frame clones alone and is incomplete. The table has around 100,000 clones, about 88% seen once. The sequencing sample was made of peripheral blood. These receptors came from a young man in a cohort sampled during active COVID-19.

The chain couples TRBV18 to TRBJ1-2; 7 bases fit TRBD1. J was trimmed by 6 bases and V by 7 bases; bases with no gene match: 5. The CDR3 sequence is 12 residues long. The V gene's germline CDR1 is KGHSH and CDR2 LQKENI. In DNA, the CDR3 is TGTGCCAGCTTTCGACAGGGTGATGGCTACACCTTC. Its translation: CASFRQGDGYTF.

J is TRBJ1-3 and V is TRBV5-1; 9 bases are a match to TRBD1. In germline, CDR1 is SGHRS, CDR2 YFSETQ. With 4 bases clipped from V and 4 bases from J, the junction kept 3 bases outside the gene matches. The CDR3 extends over 14 amino acids. Here the CDR3 DNA reads TGCGCCAGCAGCGAGGGGACAGGGGGAAACACCATATATTTT. The encoded protein is CASSEGTGGNTIYF.